The 3 T cell receptor beta chains below come from one sample, sequenced in a study of CD8+CD57+ T cells in acquired aplastic anemia. Those patients picked for sequencing had displayed CD8+CD57+ cell expansion on flow cytometry. TCR beta VDJ and CDR3 were profiled, and genomic DNA was the template. TCRdb recomputed calls from the reads with MiXCR, one row per CDR3 protein. This sample has roughly 200,000 distinct CDR3 sequences, with 63% found just once. The source material was sorted CD4+, CD8+, or CD8+CD57+ T cells (not recorded which) from PBMCs. These receptors all come from a human donor with aplastic anemia.

The gene calls are TRBV24-1 and TRBJ2-1; 13 bases line up with TRBD2. CDR3 length equals 17 residues. Trimming cost V 1 base and J 7 bases; bases outside gene matches: 6. Per germline, CDR1 KGHDR and CDR2 SFDVKD. The CDR3 is CATSDFPGLAGENEQFF. In DNA form, the CDR3 reads TGTGCCACCAGTGATTTCCCTGGACTAGCGGGGGAGAATGAGCAGTTCTTC.

The chain employs TRBV5-1 and TRBJ2-1; D is unresolved. Germline lookup yields CDR1 SGHRS and CDR2 YFSETQ. CDR3 length: 15 residues. Trimming removed 0 bases from V and 9 bases from J, with 16 bases in between. CDR3 DNA sequence: TGCGCCAGCAGCTTGGGGGCAGCCGTAGCTACTGAGCAGTTCTTC. Translated: CASSLGAAVATEQFF.

The chain is built from TRBV7-2 and TRBJ2-5; D unresolved. Trimming shortened V by 2 bases and J by 5 bases, and 21 bases separated the two germline ends. CDR3 length: 17 amino acids. Germline loops: CDR1 SGHTA, CDR2 FQGNSA. This chain's CDR3 is CASSLIGSRWEVETQYF. CDR3 DNA sequence: TGTGCCAGCAGCTTAATAGGCAGTAGGTGGGAAGTGGAGACCCAGTACTTC.